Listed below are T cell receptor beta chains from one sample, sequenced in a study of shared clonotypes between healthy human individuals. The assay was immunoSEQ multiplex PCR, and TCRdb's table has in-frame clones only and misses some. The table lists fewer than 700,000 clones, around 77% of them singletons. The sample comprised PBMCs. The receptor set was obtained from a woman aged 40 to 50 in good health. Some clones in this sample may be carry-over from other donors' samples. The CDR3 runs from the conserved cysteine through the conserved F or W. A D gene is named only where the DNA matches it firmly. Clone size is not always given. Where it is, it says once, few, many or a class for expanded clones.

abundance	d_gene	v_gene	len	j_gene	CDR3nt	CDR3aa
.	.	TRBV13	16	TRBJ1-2	TGTGCCAGCAGCTTAGACCAGGGGAGGGCTAACTATGGCTACACCTTC	CASSLDQGRANYGYTF
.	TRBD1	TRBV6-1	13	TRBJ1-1	TGTGCCAGCAGTCCCCAGGGGGTCACTGAAGCTTTCTTT	CASSPQGVTEAFF
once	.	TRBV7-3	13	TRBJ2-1	TGTGCCAGCAGCTTAACACCGATGAATGAGCAGTTCTTC	CASSLTPMNEQFF
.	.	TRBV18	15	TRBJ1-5	TGTGCCAGCTCAGGAGCAGGGGTGGGCAATCAGCCCCAGCATTTT	CASSGAGVGNQPQHF
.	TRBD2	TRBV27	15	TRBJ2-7	TGTGCCAGCAGTTTAGGGACTAGGAGGGCCTACGAGCAGTACTTC	CASSLGTRRAYEQYF
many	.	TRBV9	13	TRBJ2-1	TGTGCCAGCAGCCCCCGGGACTACAATGAGCAGTTCTTC	CASSPRDYNEQFF
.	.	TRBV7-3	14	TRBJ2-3	TGTGCCAGCAGCCCAGGACAGCCCACAGATACGCAGTATTTT	CASSPGQPTDTQYF
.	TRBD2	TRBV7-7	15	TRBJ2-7	TGTGCCAGCAGCCCTCTAGCGGGAGGGCCCTACGAGCAGTACTTC	CASSPLAGGPYEQYF
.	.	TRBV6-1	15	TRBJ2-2	TGTGCCAGCAGTGAGGACCTCGCGAACACCGGGGAGCTGTTTTTT	CASSEDLANTGELFF
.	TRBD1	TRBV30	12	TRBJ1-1	TGTGCGAAGACAGGGGACCTCACTGAAGCTTTCTTT	CAKTGDLTEAFF
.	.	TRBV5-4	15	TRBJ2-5	TGTGCCAGCAGCCCCTCCGGGGGCCAGAGTGAGACCCAGTACTTC	CASSPSGGQSETQYF
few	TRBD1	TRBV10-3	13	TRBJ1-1	TGTGCCACCGGACAGGGGACCAACACTGAAGCTTTCTTT	CATGQGTNTEAFF
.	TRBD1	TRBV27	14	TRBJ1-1	TGTGCCAGCAGTCCCGGGACAGCGAACACTGAAGCTTTCTTT	CASSPGTANTEAFF
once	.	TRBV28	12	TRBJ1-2	TGTGCCAGCGATAGGTCTGGCTATGGCTACACCTTC	CASDRSGYGYTF
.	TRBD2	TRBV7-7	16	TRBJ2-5	TGTGCCAGCAGCTTAGCGGAGCGGGAGGGGTTAGAGACCCAGTACTTC	CASSLAEREGLETQYF
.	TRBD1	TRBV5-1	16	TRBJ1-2	TGCGCCAGCAGCTTGCATCTGGACAGGGCTGGCTATGGCTACACCTTC	CASSLHLDRAGYGYTF
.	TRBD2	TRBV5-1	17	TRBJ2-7	TGCGCCAGCAGCTTGCGGGGGACTAGCGGTACCTCCTACGAGCAGTACTTC	CASSLRGTSGTSYEQYF
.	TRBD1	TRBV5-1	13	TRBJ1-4	TGCGCCAGCAGCTTGGACACGGGACAGGGACTGTTTTTT	CASSLDTGQGLFF
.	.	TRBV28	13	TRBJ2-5	TGTGCCAGCACTAGGGGAGACCAAGAGACCCAGTACTTC	CASTRGDQETQYF
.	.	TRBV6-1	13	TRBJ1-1	TGTGCCAGTCAGGGGTTGGTGGACACTGAAGCTTTCTTT	CASQGLVDTEAFF
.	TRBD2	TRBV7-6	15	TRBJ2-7	TGTGCCAGCAGTTCGCGACTAGCGGGGGCCTACGAGCAGTACTTC	CASSSRLAGAYEQYF
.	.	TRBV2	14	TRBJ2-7	TGTGCCAGCAGTGACGTCACCCCCGACACCGGGCAGTACTTC	CASSDVTPDTGQYF
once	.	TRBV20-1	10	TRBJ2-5	TGCAGCACGGGCATAGAGACCCAGTACTTC	CSTGIETQYF
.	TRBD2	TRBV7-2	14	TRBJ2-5	TGTGCCAGCAGCTTAGAGCGGGGCCAAGAGACCCAGTACTTC	CASSLERGQETQYF
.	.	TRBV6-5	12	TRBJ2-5	TGTGCCAGCAGCACGTCTTTAGAGACCCAGTACTTC	CASSTSLETQYF